This T cell receptor beta chain comes out of a study of shared clonotypes between healthy human individuals. Sequenced by immunoSEQ multiplex PCR; TCRdb stores in-frame clones only, minus some. The sample includes more than 400,000 clones, roughly 80% of them seen just once. In germline, CDR1 is LNHNV, CDR2 YYDKDF (reference sequence). V was cut by 0 bases and J by 6 bases, with 15 bases left in between. The length of the CDR3 is 15 residues. This clone was observed once. The receptor was isolated from a woman between 40 and 55 years old in good health. Some clones in this sample may be carry-over from other donors' samples. J is TRBJ2-7 and V is TRBV15, with D unresolved. The sample was PBMCs. The CDR3 DNA sequence: TGTGCCACCAGCAGAGATCGGGTGGGTTCTTCCGAGCAGTACTTC. This codes for CATSRDRVGSSEQYF.